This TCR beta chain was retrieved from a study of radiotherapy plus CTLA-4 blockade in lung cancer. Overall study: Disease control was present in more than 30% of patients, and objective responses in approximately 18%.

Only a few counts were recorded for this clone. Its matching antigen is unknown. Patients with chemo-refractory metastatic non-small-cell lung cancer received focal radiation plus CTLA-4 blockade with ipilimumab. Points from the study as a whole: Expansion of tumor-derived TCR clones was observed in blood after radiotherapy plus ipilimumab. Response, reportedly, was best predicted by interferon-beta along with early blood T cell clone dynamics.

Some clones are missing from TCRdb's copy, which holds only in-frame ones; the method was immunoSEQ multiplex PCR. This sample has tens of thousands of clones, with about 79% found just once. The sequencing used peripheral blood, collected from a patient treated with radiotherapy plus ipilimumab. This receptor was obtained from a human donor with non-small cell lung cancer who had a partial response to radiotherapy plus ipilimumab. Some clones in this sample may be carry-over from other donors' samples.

Here the CDR3 reads CSAGDRQETQYF. Written as DNA, the CDR3 is TGCAGCGCCGGAGACAGGCAAGAGACCCAGTACTTC. This chain links TRBV29-1 with TRBJ2-5; perhaps TRBD1 as D (6 bases). CDR1 is SQVTM and CDR2 is ANQGSEA in the germline V gene. Trimming shortened V by 7 bases and J by 2 bases, and 11 bases separated the two germline ends. The CDR3 runs 12 residues.